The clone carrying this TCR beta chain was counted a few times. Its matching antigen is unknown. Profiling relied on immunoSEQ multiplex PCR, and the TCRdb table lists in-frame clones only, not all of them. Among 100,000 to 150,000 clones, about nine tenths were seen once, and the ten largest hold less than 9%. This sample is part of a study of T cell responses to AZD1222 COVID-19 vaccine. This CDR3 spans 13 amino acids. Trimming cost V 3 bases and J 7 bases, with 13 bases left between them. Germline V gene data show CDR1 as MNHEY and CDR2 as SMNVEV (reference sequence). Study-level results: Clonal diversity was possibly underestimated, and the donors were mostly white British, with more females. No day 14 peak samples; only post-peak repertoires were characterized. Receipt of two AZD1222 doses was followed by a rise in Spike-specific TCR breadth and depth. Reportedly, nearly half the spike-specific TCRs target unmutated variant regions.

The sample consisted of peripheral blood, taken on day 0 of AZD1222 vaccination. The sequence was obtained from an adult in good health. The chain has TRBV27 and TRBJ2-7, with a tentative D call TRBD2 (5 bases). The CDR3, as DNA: TGTGCCAGCAGTTTGGGTCCCTCGGGGGAGCAGTACTTC. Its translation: CASSLGPSGEQYF.